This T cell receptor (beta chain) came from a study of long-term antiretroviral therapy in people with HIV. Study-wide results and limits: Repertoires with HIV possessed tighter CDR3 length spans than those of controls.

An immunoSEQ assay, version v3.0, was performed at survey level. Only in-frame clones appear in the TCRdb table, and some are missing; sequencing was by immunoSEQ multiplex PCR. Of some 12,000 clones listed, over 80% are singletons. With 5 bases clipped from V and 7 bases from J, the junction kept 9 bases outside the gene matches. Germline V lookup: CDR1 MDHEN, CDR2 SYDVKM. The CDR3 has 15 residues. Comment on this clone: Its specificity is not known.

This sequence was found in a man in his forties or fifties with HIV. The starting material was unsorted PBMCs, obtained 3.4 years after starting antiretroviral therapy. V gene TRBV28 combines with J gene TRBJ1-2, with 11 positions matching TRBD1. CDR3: CASSTSGQGAGGYTF. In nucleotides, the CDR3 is TGTGCCAGCAGTACCAGTGGACAGGGGGCAGGTGGCTACACCTTC.